Presented here are 15 T cell receptor beta chains from one specimen sequenced in a study of cytomegalovirus exposure and HLA in healthy donors (dated by TCRdb to the late 2010s). Library generation was performed with the immunoSEQ multiplex PCR assay. For the multiplex PCR, a mixture combining 60 forward primers for TCR Vbeta segments and 13 reverse primers for TCR Jbeta segments was used. The table was pulled from immuneACCESS by TCRdb, which kept in-frame rearrangements only. Such tables lose some clones; where checked, under half of the loss comes from unresolved V genes, and the rest has no known cause. In all, the sample holds over 150,000 clones, and approximately 80% of those were seen once. Approximately 3% of the sample is taken by the ten largest. Material for sequencing was PBMCs. These receptors were taken from a woman aged 25 to 39 in good health and CMV-seronegative.

Concerning this clone itself: Distinct nucleotide sequences in the sample also encode this CDR3. The gene calls are TRBV25-1 and TRBJ1-4; D gene unclear. The CDR3 contains 14 residues. Germline lookup yields CDR1 MGHDK and CDR2 SYGVNS. V lost 0 bases and J lost 5, with 7 bases in between. The CDR3 DNA follows: TGTGCCAGCAGTGAATACGGTATCAATGAAAAACTGTTTTTT. Translation gives CASSEYGINEKLFF. Combining the CDR3 with reference TRBV25-1 and TRBJ1-4 gives the whole variable domain EADIYQTPRYLVIGTGKKITLECSQTMGHDKMYWYQQDPGMELHLIHYSYGVNSTEKGDLSSESTVSRIRTEHFPLTLESARPSHTSQYLCASSEYGINEKLFFGSGTQLSVL.

This clone was counted between two and nine times. V and J are TRBV6-1 and TRBJ1-1, with D hard to call. Trimming pared 5 bases from V and 1 base from J, leaving 11 bases between. Per the germline V gene, CDR1 is MNHNS and CDR2 is SASEGT. The CDR3 contains 14 residues. CDR3 DNA: TGTGCCAGCAGTTATGAGGGAGAGAACACTGAAGCTTTCTTT. Protein: CASSYEGENTEAFF.

The rearrangement uses TRBV5-1 and TRBJ2-5; 8 bases are shared with TRBD1. In germline, CDR1 is SGHRS, CDR2 YFSETQ. This CDR3 is 14 amino acids long. Unmatched junction bases numbered 9, after V lost 6 bases and J lost 5 bases. This CDR3 reads CASTADRVDETQYF. CDR3 nucleotide sequence: TGCGCCAGCACCGCGGACAGGGTGGATGAGACCCAGTACTTC.

The genes are TRBV29-1 and TRBJ1-6; weak D call: TRBD1 (5 bases). Looked up from germline, CDR1 is SQVTM and CDR2 is ANQGSEA. V lost 4 bases, J lost 10 bases, and 14 bases lay in between. This CDR3 is 13 amino acids long. CDR3 region: CSVGTRGDSPLHF. CDR3 nucleotide sequence: TGCAGCGTTGGAACCCGGGGGGACTCACCCCTCCACTTT.

The CDR3 region is CASGLVAAGGSEQYF. The DNA for the CDR3 is TGTGCTAGTGGTTTGGTCGCGGCAGGGGGCAGTGAGCAGTACTTC. The V and J genes are TRBV12-5 and TRBJ2-7, with 8 bases lining up with TRBD1. Germline CDR1 reads LGHNT; CDR2 reads FRNRAP. The CDR3 length is 15 residues. Unmatched junction bases numbered 8, after V lost 0 bases and J lost 7 bases.

The chain employs TRBV27 and TRBJ1-5; TRBD1 aligns across 7 bases. The CDR3 is 12 amino acids. Germline V gene lookup returns CDR1 MNHEY and CDR2 SMNVEV (reference sequence). J gave up 4 bases and V 8 bases, and 2 bases lay outside the gene matches. CDR3 nucleotide sequence: TGTGCCAGCCGGACAGGTAATCAGCCCCAGCATTTT. It yields the protein CASRTGNQPQHF.

The V and J genes are TRBV27 and TRBJ1-5, with D uncertain. The germline CDR1 and CDR2 sequences are MNHEY and SMNVEV (reference sequence). The length of the CDR3 is 14 residues. The V end lost 9 bases, the J end lost 1 base, and 13 bases lay between the germline ends. The CDR3 sequence: CASGPGGSNQPQHF. The CDR3 region has the DNA TGTGCCAGTGGCCCGGGAGGCAGCAATCAGCCCCAGCATTTT.

This chain links TRBV4-1 with TRBJ1-5, with D tentatively TRBD1 (5 bases). The germline V gene has CDR1 MGHRA and CDR2 YSYEKL. CDR3 length: 17 amino acids. V was shortened by 0 bases and J by 3 bases, with 15 bases between the two germline ends. The CDR3: CASSQDMGDRYNQPQHF. The CDR3, as DNA: TGCGCCAGCAGCCAAGATATGGGTGACAGATACAATCAGCCCCAGCATTTT.

CDR3 protein: CAWSVLRGQGWNNEQFF. DNA for the CDR3: TGTGCCTGGAGTGTATTGCGGGGACAGGGGTGGAACAATGAGCAGTTCTTC. The rearrangement links TRBV30 to TRBJ2-1; 10 nucleotides agree with TRBD1. Germline V gene lookup returns CDR1 GTSNPN and CDR2 SVGIG (reference sequence). Losses at the gene ends were 0 bases for V and 5 bases for J; bases not matched to a gene: 10. This CDR3 has 17 residues.

Of note for this clone: The sample holds other DNA sequences that translate to the same CDR3. V is TRBV5-1 and J is TRBJ1-4; D may be TRBD1 (6 bases). With 2 bases removed from V and 8 bases from J, the gap between germline ends came to 10 bases. The germline V gene encodes CDR1 SGHRS and CDR2 YFSETQ. This CDR3 has 13 amino acids. The CDR3 nucleotides read TGCGCCAGCAGCTTTGCTGGGGGCGAAAAACTGTTTTTT. The encoded protein is CASSFAGGEKLFF.

The rearrangement uses TRBV5-1 and TRBJ2-5; 9 nucleotides align to TRBD1. Germline CDR1 SGHRS, CDR2 YFSETQ. The CDR3 runs to 15 residues. V gave up 5 bases and J gave up 5 bases; unmatched junction bases: 10. The CDR3 sequence is CASRQTGGAGETQYF. CDR3 in DNA: TGCGCCAGCAGGCAAACAGGGGGCGCAGGGGAGACCCAGTACTTC.

This clone showed up just once. The V call is TRBV7-9, the J call TRBJ1-4; no definite D call. V shed 4 bases and J shed 8 bases, with 8 bases lying between them. Germline lookup yields CDR1 SEHNR and CDR2 FQNEAQ (reference sequence). The CDR3 runs 12 residues. CDR3 DNA: TGTGCCAGCAGCTCATTTCGGGAAAAACTGTTTTTT. The encoded protein is CASSSFREKLFF.

The chain couples TRBV5-6 to TRBJ1-2; weak D call: TRBD1 (6 bases). The CDR3 is 14 amino acids. Trimming took 0 bases from V and 1 from J, leaving 7 bases between them. Germline assignment: CDR1 SGHDT and CDR2 YYEEEE. The CDR3 DNA sequence: TGTGCCAGCAGCTTGGAAGGGGGTAACTATGGCTACACCTTC. It is translated as CASSLEGGNYGYTF.

This clone was counted a few times. V is TRBV27 and J is TRBJ2-7; tentative D call: TRBD1 (6 bases). Deletions cut 6 bases from V and 6 bases from J, with 9 bases between. This CDR3 contains 11 residues. Germline CDR1 and CDR2: MNHEY and SMNVEV (reference sequence). The CDR3 sequence: CASRVQGEQYF. As DNA, the CDR3 is TGTGCCAGCAGGGTACAGGGCGAGCAGTACTTC.

This chain joins TRBV5-1 and TRBJ1-1, with TRBD1 matching over 9 bases. The CDR3 has 14 amino acids. Trimming cost V 6 bases and J 1 base; bases outside gene matches: 4. Germline CDR1 and CDR2: SGHRS and YFSETQ. The CDR3 sequence is CASTQGAGNTEAFF. The CDR3 DNA reads as TGCGCCAGCACACAGGGGGCGGGGAACACTGAAGCTTTCTTT.